This entry lists 29 T cell receptor beta chains sequenced from one sample in a study of T cell repertoires in cytomegalovirus infection. The antigens of these receptors remain unknown. TCRdb recomputed calls from the reads with MiXCR, one row per CDR3 protein. The sample records roughly 69,000 distinct CDR3 sequences, around 30% being singletons. The sequencing here drew on CD8+ T cells from cultured PBMCs, taken from culture after CMV antigen stimulation. Receptor source: a human donor in good health (CMV status not recorded). Some clones in this sample may be carry-over from other donors' samples.

This clonotype was picked up many times. The chain combines TRBV29-1 with TRBJ2-1; D may be TRBD2 (5 bases). V was clipped by 3 bases and J by 0 bases, with 9 bases between them. This CDR3 is built from 14 residues. Germline V CDR1 and CDR2: SQVTM, ANQGSEA. CDR3 sequence reads: CSVEGAASYNEQFF. Written as DNA, the CDR3 is TGCAGCGTTGAGGGAGCGGCCTCCTACAATGAGCAGTTCTTC.

This clonotype was counted at least ten times. The genes are TRBV7-2 and TRBJ2-3; possibly TRBD2 for D (5 bases). The CDR3 spans 16 residues. The germline V and J ends were trimmed by 5 bases and 5 bases, with 20 bases remaining between them. Germline CDR1 is SGHTA and CDR2 is FQGNSA. The DNA of the CDR3 is TGTGCCAGCAGCCTGCGGTTAGGAAACGCGGGAGATACGCAGTATTTT. Translation gives CASSLRLGNAGDTQYF.

This chain joins TRBV27 and TRBJ1-3; TRBD1 aligns across 9 bases. The CDR3 runs to 15 residues. Germline CDR1 MNHEY, CDR2 SMNVEV (reference sequence). J lost 2 bases, V lost 5 bases, and 4 bases had no gene match. The CDR3: CASSLTGGPGNTIYF. The CDR3, as DNA: TGTGCCAGCAGTCTTACAGGGGGCCCTGGAAACACCATATATTTT.

Many counts were recorded for this clonotype. This chain joins TRBV19 and TRBJ1-2, with D possibly matching TRBD1 (6 bases). The CDR3 is 13 amino acids. Per the germline V gene, CDR1 is LNHDA and CDR2 is SQIVND (reference sequence). The V gene lost 3 bases and the J gene lost 10 bases, with 15 bases spanning the gap. The CDR3 DNA sequence: TGTGCCAGTAGTATTGGACAGCAGATAGACTACACCTTC. It is translated as CASSIGQQIDYTF.

The chain carries TRBV29-1 and TRBJ2-7, with no clear D. The germline V gene has CDR1 SQVTM and CDR2 ANQGSEA. The CDR3 has 11 amino acids. V was trimmed by 6 bases and J by 5 bases, leaving 11 bases between them. This CDR3 reads CSVIGTDEQYF. For the CDR3, the DNA is TGCAGCGTAATTGGTACAGACGAGCAGTACTTC.

The sample holds many counts of this clonotype. The chain carries TRBV7-8 and TRBJ1-4; D unresolved. With 1 base removed from V and 3 bases from J, the gap between germline ends came to 12 bases. This CDR3 is 16 amino acids long. Germline CDR1 and CDR2: SGHVS and FQNEAQ. CDR3 sequence reads: CASSLERQRPNEKLFF. CDR3 DNA: TGTGCCAGCAGCTTAGAGAGGCAGAGGCCTAATGAAAAACTGTTTTTT.

V usage is TRBV11-2 and J usage is TRBJ2-1, with D unresolved. The CDR3 is made up of 15 amino acids. The V gene's germline CDR1 is SGHAT and CDR2 FQNNGV. Between the trimmed V and J ends, which lost 5 bases and 0 bases, there was a span of 11 bases. Written as DNA, the CDR3 is TGTGCCAGCAGCCTCTCCATGAGCTCCTACAATGAGCAGTTCTTC. Translating it yields CASSLSMSSYNEQFF.

Ten or more counts support this clonotype. The chain combines TRBV7-2 with TRBJ2-1; 10 nucleotides agree with TRBD2. J lost 9 bases, V lost 0 bases, and 11 bases had no gene match. The germline V gene has CDR1 SGHTA and CDR2 FQGNSA. The CDR3 is made up of 17 amino acids. The CDR3 region is CASSLALWLAGEFEQFF. The CDR3, as DNA: TGTGCCAGCAGCTTAGCGCTATGGCTAGCGGGAGAATTTGAGCAGTTCTTC.

This clonotype occurred a few times. The chain has TRBV7-9 and TRBJ2-1; 7 positions match TRBD2. With V trimmed by 5 bases and J by 9 bases, 4 bases remained unmatched. Germline V gene sequence: CDR1 SEHNR, CDR2 FQNEAQ (reference sequence). The CDR3 is 12 residues long. The chain's CDR3 is CASSGLVPEQFF. As DNA, the CDR3 is TGTGCCAGCAGCGGACTAGTTCCTGAGCAGTTCTTC.

Only a few counts were recorded for this clonotype. The chain links TRBV28 to TRBJ2-7; no clear D gene. The CDR3 has 15 residues. CDR1 and CDR2 from the germline V gene are MDHEN and SYDVKM. The V end was cut by 4 bases, the J end by 3 bases, with 16 bases between. CDR3 protein: CASSSRTAAVYEQYF. CDR3 in DNA: TGTGCCAGCAGTTCCCGGACGGCGGCCGTCTACGAGCAGTACTTC. Filled out from reference TRBV28 and TRBJ2-7, the complete variable domain reads DVKVTQSSRYLVKRTGEKVFLECVQDMDHENMFWYRQDPGLGLRLIYFSYDVKMKEKGDIPEGYSVSREKKERFSLILESASTNQTSMYLCASSSRTAAVYEQYFGPGTRLTVT.

There are a few counts of this clonotype. This chain uses TRBV20-1 with TRBJ2-1, with TRBD2 matching 7 bases. The ends lost 6 bases at V and 0 bases at J; junction bases unmatched: 8. The germline V gene encodes CDR1 DFQATT and CDR2 SNEGSKA (reference sequence). The CDR3 consists of 15 residues. Written as DNA, the CDR3 is TGCAGTGCCCCCACGGGGGGTTTCTCCTACAATGAGCAGTTCTTC. Encoded protein: CSAPTGGFSYNEQFF.

A few counts support this clonotype. The CDR3 DNA reads as TGTGCCAGCAGTTTATCGGCAGGGGACTATGGCTACACCTTC. Protein sequence: CASSLSAGDYGYTF. The J gene is TRBJ1-2, the V gene TRBV27; TRBD1 is a possible D gene (6 bases). The CDR3 is 14 residues long. V lost 0 bases, J lost 3 bases, and 8 bases lay in between. Germline V gene lookup returns CDR1 MNHEY and CDR2 SMNVEV (reference sequence).

This clonotype was seen many times. The rearrangement uses TRBV4-3 and TRBJ2-7, with D possibly TRBD1 on 5 matching bases. Trimming took off 2 bases at V and 1 base at J, with 12 bases between the two ends. The CDR3 has 15 amino acids. CDR1 and CDR2 from the germline V gene are LGHNA and YSLEER. CDR3 protein: CASSQQRTGSYEQYF. The CDR3, as DNA: TGCGCCAGCAGCCAACAAAGAACAGGTTCCTACGAGCAGTACTTC.

V usage is TRBV20-1 and J usage is TRBJ2-1; D gene ambiguous. The V end was cut by 6 bases, the J end by 5 bases, with 5 bases between. Germline V lookup: CDR1 DFQATT, CDR2 SNEGSKA (reference sequence). This CDR3 region has 10 residues. CDR3 nucleotides: TGCAGTGCCATAAACAATGAGCAGTTCTTC. Protein product: CSAINNEQFF.

With regard to this clonotype: One end of the junction is discordant with germline, which a read error may explain. The chain is built from TRBV27 and TRBJ2-7, with D possibly TRBD2 on 7 matching bases. The CDR3 contains 15 residues. Germline lookup yields CDR1 MNHEY and CDR2 SMNVEV (reference sequence). CDR3 bases: TGTGCCAGCAGTTTAAAGTGGGGGGGCTCCAACGAGCAGTACTTC. This gives the protein CASSLKWGGSNEQYF.

The DNA of the CDR3 is TGTGCCAGCAGCGGCCGGGACAGGGCCGGTCAGCCCCAGCATTTT. Protein: CASSGRDRAGQPQHF. The rearrangement links TRBV2 to TRBJ1-5, with 9 positions matching TRBD1. Unmatched junction bases numbered 9, after V lost 6 bases and J lost 6 bases. CDR3 length: 15 amino acids. CDR1 and CDR2 (germline): SNHLY, FYNNEI.

This clonotype was seen only a few times. The V gene is TRBV7-9, the J gene TRBJ1-3; possibly TRBD1 for D (5 bases). Germline V gene sequence: CDR1 SEHNR, CDR2 FQNEAQ (reference sequence). This CDR3 is built from 15 residues. The V gene lost 0 bases and the J gene lost 3 bases, with 9 bases spanning the gap. Here the CDR3 DNA reads TGTGCCAGCAGCTTAGCCGGGGGAGATGGAAACACCATATATTTT. Translated: CASSLAGGDGNTIYF.

This sequence joins TRBV12-3 or TRBV12-4 and TRBJ2-7, with 7 nucleotides matching TRBD2. J lost 7 bases, V lost 3 bases, and 9 bases had no gene match. This CDR3 has 14 amino acids. The DNA of the CDR3 is TGTGCCAGCAGTTTCAGGGACTACCTTTTTGAGCAGTACTTC. This encodes CASSFRDYLFEQYF.

The gene calls are TRBV6-5 and TRBJ2-5; no definite D call. Germline V gives CDR1 MNHEY, CDR2 SVGAGI. V shed 4 bases and J shed 4 bases, with 7 bases lying between them. This CDR3 comprises 12 residues. The DNA for the CDR3 is TGTGCCAGCAGTTCCAGCGTAGAGACCCAGTACTTC. As protein: CASSSSVETQYF.

This clonotype was recorded at least ten times. The genes are TRBV7-2 and TRBJ2-3; weak D call: TRBD1 (5 bases). V was trimmed by 1 base and J by 0 bases, leaving 14 bases between them. Germline V gene sequence: CDR1 SGHTA, CDR2 FQGNSA. This CDR3 has 17 residues. CDR3 sequence (DNA): TGTGCCAGCAGCTTAGAGGGCAGGGTCCCTAGCACAGATACGCAGTATTTT. Amino acid sequence: CASSLEGRVPSTDTQYF.

Details on this clonotype: Given a much more abundant clone one base away, this may be a read error. The chain carries TRBV6-5 and TRBJ2-7; 7 positions match TRBD2. The CDR3 is 14 amino acids. The germline V gene has CDR1 MNHEY and CDR2 SVGAGI. The CDR3 loop reads CASSYQSGTYEQHF. The CDR3 DNA follows: TGTGCCAGCAGTTATCAGAGCGGGACCTACGAGCAGCACTTC.

The rearrangement uses TRBV7-9 and TRBJ2-7; a possible D gene is TRBD2 (5 bases). Trimming pared 4 bases from V and 2 bases from J, leaving 9 bases between. The CDR3 sequence is 13 residues long. Germline V lookup: CDR1 SEHNR, CDR2 FQNEAQ (reference sequence). This CDR3 reads CASSSEETYEQYF. For the CDR3, the DNA is TGTGCCAGCAGCTCGGAGGAAACCTACGAGCAGTACTTC.

This clonotype showed up just a few times. This CDR3 is CASSPGTGSGYTF. In DNA, the CDR3 is TGTGCCAGCAGCCCCGGGACAGGGTCTGGCTACACCTTC. This chain joins TRBV7-9 and TRBJ1-2; 9 bases agree with TRBD1. CDR3 size: 13 residues. Per the germline V gene, CDR1 is SEHNR and CDR2 is FQNEAQ (reference sequence). Germline trimming cut 5 bases from V and 7 bases from J; bases unmatched to any gene: 5.

This clonotype appeared once. This likely comes from a read error, as the CDR3 has no conserved phenylalanine or tryptophan at its end. The chain is built from TRBV7-8 and TRBJ2-1; 8 positions match TRBD1. The CDR3 sequence is 13 residues long. V was pared by 8 bases and J by 6 bases, with 6 bases of the junction left unmatched. Germline lookup yields CDR1 SGHVS and CDR2 FQNEAQ. CDR3 loop: CASDRGLLNEQFS. The CDR3 coding sequence is TGTGCCAGCGACAGGGGTCTGCTCAATGAGCAGTTCTCC.

The chain joins TRBV12-3 or TRBV12-4 to TRBJ2-7; D tentatively fits TRBD1 or TRBD2 (5 bases each). The CDR3 totals 14 residues. V dropped 5 bases and J dropped 0 bases, with 11 bases sitting between them. The CDR3 DNA follows: TGTGCCAGCAGTAAGGGACGGAGCTCCTACGAGCAGTACTTC. Translating gives CASSKGRSSYEQYF.

This clonotype showed up just a few times. The J gene is TRBJ2-1, the V gene TRBV7-8; the D call may be TRBD1 or TRBD2 (5 bases each). The V and J ends lost 5 bases and 7 bases respectively, with 18 bases between them. The CDR3 consists of 15 residues. Germline CDR1 is SGHVS and CDR2 is FQNEAQ. The CDR3 sequence: CASSQAGGAGNEQFF. CDR3 in DNA: TGTGCCAGCAGCCAGGCTGGGGGAGCAGGGAATGAGCAGTTCTTC.

This clonotype has only a few counts. The chain combines TRBV12-5 with TRBJ2-7; D not certain. Germline V gene lookup returns CDR1 LGHNT and CDR2 FRNRAP. V lost 0 bases and J lost 5, with 5 bases in between. This CDR3 is built from 12 residues. The CDR3 nucleotides read TGTGCTAGTGGTTTGGTACCCAACGAGCAGTACTTC. Its protein is CASGLVPNEQYF.

The chain links TRBV4-3 to TRBJ2-3, with 7 bases aligning to TRBD1. This CDR3 region has 15 residues. The trim removed 3 bases at V and 6 bases at J, leaving 9 bases unmatched. Germline CDR1 and CDR2: LGHNA and YSLEER. The CDR3 DNA is TGCGCCAGCAGCCAGTACAGGGGACCTTACGATACGCAGTATTTT. Translating gives CASSQYRGPYDTQYF.

The CDR3: CASRRRQQETQYF. The CDR3 DNA follows: TGTGCCAGTAGGCGGAGGCAGCAAGAGACCCAGTACTTC. The gene calls are TRBV19 and TRBJ2-5, with a possible D match to TRBD2 (5 bases). The CDR3 totals 13 residues. Deletions cut 6 bases from V and 2 bases from J, with 10 bases between. Germline CDR1 LNHDA, CDR2 SQIVND (reference sequence).